Following are 4 T cell receptor beta chains from one sample sequenced in a study of CD8 T cells in Susac syndrome. Roughly 0.45 to 1 ug RNA was reverse transcribed with random hexamers. TCRdb processed the immunoSEQ multiplex PCR reads anew with MiXCR; each CDR3 protein has one entry. The repertoire holds approximately 130,000 distinct CDR3 sequences, with around 91% as singletons. Sequencing was done on a sample of CD8+ T cells from PBMCs. These receptors were collected from a human donor with multiple sclerosis.

This chain connects TRBV4-1 to TRBJ1-3, with D possibly matching TRBD1 (6 bases). The V end was cut by 1 base, the J end by 4 bases, with 17 bases between. The CDR3 covers 17 residues. Germline CDR1 is MGHRA and CDR2 is YSYEKL. The chain's CDR3 is CASSQVIATGVGNTIYF. The CDR3 DNA sequence: TGCGCCAGCAGCCAAGTAATCGCGACAGGCGTCGGAAACACCATATATTTT.

A single count supports this clonotype. The chain recombines TRBV4-3 with TRBJ1-2; D remains ambiguous. The CDR3 consists of 16 residues. Per germline, CDR1 LGHNA and CDR2 YSLEER. V lost 0 bases to trimming and J lost 0 bases, with 11 bases between them. CDR3: CASSQDRTVANYGYTF. DNA for the CDR3: TGCGCCAGCAGCCAAGATCGAACAGTAGCTAACTATGGCTACACCTTC.

V gene TRBV27 combines with J gene TRBJ2-4, with a possible D match to TRBD1 (5 bases). In germline, CDR1 is MNHEY, CDR2 SMNVEV (reference sequence). There are 14 residues in the CDR3. V was cut by 5 bases and J by 0 bases, with 8 bases left in between. The CDR3 reads CASSQGLAKNIQYF. In nucleotides, the CDR3 is TGTGCCAGCAGTCAGGGTCTAGCCAAAAACATTCAGTACTTC.

This clonotype occurred once. This chain links TRBV13 with TRBJ1-5; D might be TRBD1 (5 bases). The V end was cut by 1 base, the J end by 1 base, with 14 bases between. Germline CDR1 and CDR2: PRHDT and FYEKMQ (reference sequence). CDR3 length: 17 residues. CDR3 sequence reads: CASSLARGLGSNQPQHF. The CDR3 coding sequence is TGTGCCAGCAGCTTAGCTAGGGGCTTGGGAAGCAATCAGCCCCAGCATTTT.